This record covers a single T cell receptor (beta chain). Patients were ruled out by autoimmune disease history or systemic immunosuppression. This sample stems from a study of OX40 agonist ivuxolimab in advanced cancers. Study overall: Ivuxolimab, which is an agonistic anti-OX40 (CD134) antibody, was administered to the patients. From about 23 to 85 years was the age range, with a mean of around 56 years, and roughly 80% were male.

The data were produced by immunoSEQ multiplex PCR, yet TCRdb's version contains in-frame clones alone and is incomplete. The sample holds 75,000 to 100,000 clones; 90% are singletons and the top ten take 0.69%. Germline trimming cut 5 bases from V and 5 bases from J; bases unmatched to any gene: 7. The CDR3 spans 15 residues. CDR1 SGHAT and CDR2 FQNNGV come from the germline V gene. Sequences were derived from CD4+ or CD8+ T cells sorted from blood, sampled in a trial of the OX40 agonist ivuxolimab. This sequence joins TRBV11-2 and TRBJ1-4, with 8 bases lining up with TRBD1. The sequence was collected from an adult with an advanced solid tumor such as melanoma, head and neck, liver or kidney cancer. DNA of the CDR3: TGTGCCAGCAGCAGGACAGGGCTAAACAATGAAAAACTGTTTTTT. This codes for CASSRTGLNNEKLFF.